This T cell receptor beta chain was sequenced in a study of T-cell memory formation after mild COVID-19. TCRdb reprocessed the 5' RACE reads via MiXCR and lists one record per CDR3 protein. The sample has 270,000 or so distinct CDR3 sequences, around 17% seen once. CDR1 and CDR2 from the germline V gene are SGHRS and YFSETQ. Losses at the gene ends were 4 bases for V and 4 bases for J; bases not matched to a gene: 10. This CDR3 contains 15 residues. This clonotype originated in a man aged 18 to 35 who had mild COVID-19 (a few samples of this study predate the infection). Cell type and time point are not known. The rearrangement uses TRBV5-1 and TRBJ1-1; 7 nucleotides line up with TRBD1. The material sequenced was PBMCs or a T cell subset sorted from them (not recorded which). This chain's CDR3 is CASSVGRGLGTEAFF. CDR3 sequence (DNA): TGCGCCAGCAGCGTGGGAAGGGGGCTAGGCACTGAAGCTTTCTTT.